One and the same sample provided the 27 T cell receptor beta chains below, sequenced in a study of memory CD4+ T cells and cytomegalovirus serostatus. The sort gate was single viable CD3+CD4+CD8-CD45RO+ cells for memory CD4+ T cells. Sequencing used immunoSEQ multiplex PCR; TCRdb keeps in-frame clones, though not all of them. The repertoire includes under 55,000 clones, around 80% of them detected once, and roughly 2% sits in the top ten. The specimen sequenced was memory CD4+ T cells from blood. These receptors came from an adult in good health and CMV-seropositive.

V usage is TRBV29-1 and J usage is TRBJ1-2; 8 bases line up with TRBD1. The ends lost 7 bases at V and 8 bases at J; junction bases unmatched: 12. Germline V lookup: CDR1 SQVTM, CDR2 ANQGSEA. The CDR3 is made up of 13 amino acids. CDR3 residues: CSAGTGRRSGYTF. CDR3 DNA sequence: TGCAGCGCCGGGACAGGTAGGAGGTCCGGCTACACCTTC.

This chain joins TRBV18 and TRBJ2-5; D gene ambiguous. The CDR3 extends over 14 amino acids. Germline-derived CDR1 and CDR2 are KGHSH and LQKENI. With 6 bases removed from V and 2 bases from J, the gap between germline ends came to 13 bases. The CDR3 reads CASSHDSLQETQYF. CDR3 DNA sequence: TGTGCCAGCTCGCACGACTCCTTACAAGAGACCCAGTACTTC.

The rearrangement links TRBV7-9 to TRBJ2-3; TRBD1 aligns across 7 bases. This CDR3 region has 16 residues. The V gene end was trimmed by 5 bases and the J gene end by 0 bases; junction bases not matched to a gene: 8. In germline, CDR1 is SEHNR, CDR2 FQNEAQ (reference sequence). In DNA, the CDR3 is TGTGCCAGCAGCCTCCGGGACAGCCCTAGCACAGATACGCAGTATTTT. It is translated as CASSLRDSPSTDTQYF.

This rearrangement joins TRBV7-8 to TRBJ1-1, with D unclear. This CDR3 has 13 residues. Trimming left V 4 bases short and J 3 bases short, with 9 bases between. Germline V gives CDR1 SGHVS, CDR2 FQNEAQ. CDR3 nucleotide sequence: TGTGCCAGCAGCTCCTCAGGATACACTGAAGCTTTCTTT. Translation gives CASSSSGYTEAFF.

The chain links TRBV7-2 to TRBJ1-1, with D tentatively TRBD1 (6 bases). Germline V lookup: CDR1 SGHTA, CDR2 FQGNSA. This CDR3 has 14 residues. V gave up 7 bases and J gave up 6 bases, with 18 bases separating them. The CDR3 loop reads CASTRGLGISEAFF. Here the CDR3 DNA reads TGTGCCAGCACTCGGGGGCTAGGGATCTCTGAAGCTTTCTTT.

This clone occurred a few times. The V gene is TRBV10-3, the J gene TRBJ2-1; the match to TRBD2 covers 14 bases. V lost 6 bases to trimming and J lost 8 bases; unmatched junction nucleotides: 3. Germline V lookup: CDR1 ENHRY, CDR2 SYGVKD. This CDR3 comprises 14 residues. CDR3 coding DNA: TGTGCCATCAGCGGACTAGCGGGGGGAGATGAGCAGTTCTTC. Protein product: CAISGLAGGDEQFF.

Written as DNA, the CDR3 is TGTGCCAGCAGCTTAGCTGGGGAGCAGCCCCAGCATTTT. Protein: CASSLAGEQPQHF. The rearrangement uses TRBV7-2 and TRBJ1-5; D not certain. Trimming stripped 0 bases from V and 7 bases from J, with 7 bases between. The CDR3 has 13 residues. CDR1 is SGHTA, CDR2 FQGNSA, per germline.

This clone was counted once. The gene calls are TRBV7-2 and TRBJ1-2, with TRBD1 as a possible D gene (5 bases). There are 15 residues in the CDR3. V shed 5 bases and J shed 0 bases, with 13 bases lying between them. Per the germline V gene, CDR1 is SGHTA and CDR2 is FQGNSA. The CDR3 loop is CASSPRGLANYGYTF. In DNA, the CDR3 is TGTGCCAGCAGCCCGAGGGGCCTTGCTAACTATGGCTACACCTTC.

The chain links TRBV7-2 to TRBJ1-2, with a possible D match to TRBD1 (5 bases). CDR1 is SGHTA and CDR2 is FQGNSA in the germline V gene. The CDR3 consists of 14 residues. The V end was cut by 3 bases, the J end by 7 bases, with 15 bases between. This chain's CDR3 is CASSLREGLGGYTF. In nucleotides, the CDR3 is TGTGCCAGCAGCTTGCGAGAGGGACTGGGTGGCTACACCTTC.

V and J are TRBV28 and TRBJ1-2, with unresolved D. This CDR3 has 11 residues. V lost 5 bases and J lost 8, with 9 bases in between. CDR1 is MDHEN, CDR2 SYDVKM, per germline. CDR3 sequence reads: CASSPHLGYTF. For the CDR3, the DNA is TGTGCCAGCAGTCCGCATTTAGGCTACACCTTC.

The chain joins TRBV27 to TRBJ2-3, with D possibly TRBD1 on 6 matching bases. The germline V gene encodes CDR1 MNHEY and CDR2 SMNVEV (reference sequence). Trimming left V 6 bases short and J 8 bases short, with 21 bases between. The CDR3 extends over 15 amino acids. The CDR3 region has the DNA TGTGCCAGCAGCGACTCTCCCAGACAGGCCCGTACGCAGTATTTT. Protein: CASSDSPRQARTQYF.

V is TRBV7-2 and J is TRBJ2-4, with 11 bases aligning to TRBD1. The CDR3 contains 16 residues. The germline CDR1 and CDR2 sequences are SGHTA and FQGNSA. Trimming at V came to 3 bases and at J to 9 bases, leaving 10 bases not matched to a gene. The CDR3 sequence is CASSFSRGQGVGIQYF. CDR3 DNA: TGTGCCAGCAGCTTTAGTAGGGGACAGGGGGTGGGCATTCAGTACTTC.

The V and J genes are TRBV6-1 and TRBJ1-1; no firm D call. The CDR3 loop spans 14 amino acids. V lost 5 bases to trimming and J lost 2 bases, with 12 bases between them. Germline lookup yields CDR1 MNHNS and CDR2 SASEGT. The CDR3 here is CASSYSTVNTEAFF. CDR3 DNA: TGTGCCAGCAGTTATTCAACAGTTAACACTGAAGCTTTCTTT.

V usage is TRBV18 and J usage is TRBJ1-5; TRBD1 aligns across 9 bases. The CDR3 loop spans 15 amino acids. The germline gives CDR1 KGHSH, CDR2 LQKENI. V dropped 3 bases and J dropped 5; count of bases not matched to a gene: 5. This CDR3 is CASSPLGQGYQPQHF. The CDR3 DNA sequence: TGTGCCAGCTCACCGCTGGGACAGGGCTATCAGCCCCAGCATTTT.

This clone was seen once. The chain links TRBV4-2 to TRBJ2-2; weak D call: TRBD2 (7 bases). The V gene lost 0 bases and the J gene lost 5 bases, with 19 bases spanning the gap. The CDR3 loop spans 18 amino acids. From germline, CDR1 is LGHNA and CDR2 YNFKEQ. CDR3 nucleotides: TGTGCCAGCAGCCAAGAGGAGGGGGGCAGGGGAGGGACCGGGGAGCTGTTTTTT. Translation: CASSQEEGGRGGTGELFF.

V gene TRBV19 combines with J gene TRBJ1-1; D ambiguous. The CDR3 length is 15 residues. The V and J ends lost 0 bases and 0 bases respectively, with 8 bases between them. Germline CDR1 LNHDA, CDR2 SQIVND (reference sequence). CDR3 DNA: TGTGCCAGTAGTATAGACAGGCCCTTGAACACTGAAGCTTTCTTT. It codes for CASSIDRPLNTEAFF.

The chain carries TRBV29-1 and TRBJ2-5; 8 nucleotides align to TRBD2. V lost 6 bases, J lost 5 bases, and 8 bases stayed unmatched. CDR3 length: 13 residues. Per germline, CDR1 SQVTM and CDR2 ANQGSEA. The DNA of the CDR3 is TGCAGCGTACGGGGGGGCGTGCGGGAGACCCAGTACTTC. Translation: CSVRGGVRETQYF.

This clone qualifies as medium-sized. The gene calls are TRBV2 and TRBJ1-2; D is unresolved. The CDR3 runs 14 residues. Trimming took off 4 bases at V and 7 bases at J, with 16 bases between the two ends. Germline CDR1 and CDR2: SNHLY and FYNNEI. This CDR3 reads CASSVRTGLGGYTF. CDR3 bases: TGTGCCAGCAGTGTTAGGACGGGCCTCGGTGGCTACACCTTC.

The V gene is TRBV2, the J gene TRBJ1-1, with D tentatively TRBD1 (6 bases). V was trimmed by 6 bases and J by 1 base, leaving 12 bases between them. CDR1 and CDR2 from the germline V gene are SNHLY and FYNNEI. CDR3 length equals 14 residues. CDR3 amino acids: CASRSGGSNTEAFF. DNA for the CDR3: TGTGCCAGCAGGAGCGGGGGCTCGAACACTGAAGCTTTCTTT.

CDR3 nucleotide sequence: TGCAGCGTTGAAGTCGAGGGACTAGGGGAAGAGACCCAGTACTTC. This sequence encodes CSVEVEGLGEETQYF. The rearrangement links TRBV29-1 to TRBJ2-5, with 8 bases identical to TRBD2. The CDR3 is 15 residues long. V gave up 1 base and J gave up 3 bases; unmatched junction bases: 7. The germline V gene encodes CDR1 SQVTM and CDR2 ANQGSEA.

This clone was observed once. The gene calls are TRBV7-9 and TRBJ2-7; 9 positions match TRBD2. V lost 5 bases, J lost 4 bases, and 15 bases stayed unmatched. CDR1 and CDR2 (germline): SEHNR, FQNEAQ (reference sequence). This CDR3 contains 17 residues. CDR3: CASSPSLGAGGRYEQYF. For the CDR3, the DNA is TGTGCCAGCAGCCCTTCCTTAGGAGCGGGAGGAAGGTACGAGCAGTACTTC.

This chain connects TRBV7-9 to TRBJ2-2; D is undetermined. Germline-derived CDR1 and CDR2 are SEHNR and FQNEAQ (reference sequence). Trimming pared 1 base from V and 3 bases from J, leaving 3 bases between. CDR3 length equals 13 residues. CDR3 DNA sequence: TGTGCCAGCAGCTTAGGATACACCGGGGAGCTGTTTTTT. This encodes CASSLGYTGELFF. Supplemented by reference TRBV7-9 and TRBJ2-2, the full variable domain reads DTGVSQNPRHKITKRGQNVTFRCDPISEHNRLYWYRQTLGQGPEFLTYFQNEAQLEKSRLLSDRFSAERPKGSFSTLEIQRTEQGDSAMYLCASSLGYTGELFFGEGSRLTVL.

This rearrangement joins TRBV6-1 to TRBJ2-7; D is unclear. The V end was cut by 3 bases, the J end by 4 bases, with 4 bases between. Germline V lookup: CDR1 MNHNS, CDR2 SASEGT. CDR3 size: 11 residues. Written as DNA, the CDR3 is TGTGCCAGCAGTGAGTTGTACGAGCAGTACTTC. It specifies CASSELYEQYF.

The CDR3 bases are TGTGCCAGCAGCTTAATAAGCCAGAACACTGAAGCTTTCTTT. This codes for CASSLISQNTEAFF. The chain recombines TRBV7-8 with TRBJ1-1; D is undetermined. This CDR3 comprises 14 residues. Germline assignment: CDR1 SGHVS and CDR2 FQNEAQ. V lost 2 bases to trimming and J lost 1 base, with 8 bases between them. Drawing the rest from reference TRBV7-8 and TRBJ1-1, the complete variable domain is GAGVSQSPRYKVAKRGQDVALRCDPISGHVSLFWYQQALGQGPEFLTYFQNEAQLDKSGLPSDRFFAERPEGSVSTLKIQRTQQEDSAVYLCASSLISQNTEAFFGQGTRLTVV.

This clone appeared a few times. V gene TRBV7-2 combines with J gene TRBJ2-1, with D maybe TRBD2 (5 bases). Germline V gene sequence: CDR1 SGHTA, CDR2 FQGNSA. V lost 8 bases, J lost 5 bases, and 22 bases lay in between. This CDR3 is built from 16 residues. DNA of the CDR3: TGTGCCAGCCCCTCGGACGGGGTGGTCAGCCACAATGAGCAGTTCTTC. It translates to CASPSDGVVSHNEQFF.

The chain employs TRBV5-4 and TRBJ2-2; the D is unclear. The germline gives CDR1 SGHNT, CDR2 YYREEE (reference sequence). The V and J ends lost 3 bases and 2 bases respectively, with 14 bases between them. The CDR3 has 16 residues. As DNA, the CDR3 is TGTGCCAGCAGCTCCCGTGCTACTACCAACACCGGGGAGCTGTTTTTT. As protein: CASSSRATTNTGELFF.

The J gene is TRBJ2-3, the V gene TRBV5-4; TRBD1 is a possible D gene (6 bases). Germline V gene data show CDR1 as SGHNT and CDR2 as YYREEE (reference sequence). V gave up 0 bases and J gave up 4 bases, with 9 bases separating them. CDR3 length: 14 amino acids. This CDR3 reads CASSLDPGADTQYF. DNA for the CDR3: TGTGCCAGCAGCTTGGATCCAGGGGCAGATACGCAGTATTTT.